The rows below give T cell receptor beta chains drawn from one sample of a study of blood T cells in healthy people across ages. TCRdb redid the calling of the 5' RACE reads with MiXCR, one entry per CDR3 protein. Of more than 700,000 distinct CDR3 sequences in the sample, 35% to 50% are singletons; the top ten hold 15% to 20%. Material for sequencing was blood. These TCRs come from an elderly man in good health. The CDR3 runs from the conserved cysteine through the conserved F or W. The D gene is left open where the match is weak. Expanded clones get a size class; other rows say once, few or many, or leave the size out.

CDR3 | DNA | length | V | size | D | J
CASSGGTSGEQFF | TGTGCCAGCAGCGGCGGGACTAGCGGTGAGCAGTTCTTC | 13 | TRBV7-2 | many | TRBD2 | TRBJ2-1
CASSWAGGTPDTQYF | TGTGCCAGCTCTTGGGCGGGAGGTACCCCAGATACGCAGTATTTT | 15 | TRBV27 | few | TRBD2 | TRBJ2-3
CASSLGQISYTF | TGTGCCAGCAGTTTAGGGCAGATCAGCTACACCTTC | 12 | TRBV12-3/TRBV12-4 | . | . | TRBJ1-2
CASSIASGSGETQYF | TGTGCCAGTAGTATTGCTAGCGGGAGCGGAGAGACCCAGTACTTC | 15 | TRBV19 | . | TRBD2 | TRBJ2-5
CASSPGDRYNEQFF | TGTGCCAGCAGCCCGGGAGATCGGTACAATGAGCAGTTCTTC | 14 | TRBV28 | few | . | TRBJ2-1
CASSHRDGEAEQCF | TGTGCCAGCTCACACAGGGACGGGGAAGCCGAGCAGTGCTTC | 14 | TRBV18 | . | . | TRBJ2-4
CATSDPTRTGVYGYTF | TGTGCCACCAGTGACCCGACCCGGACAGGTGTATATGGCTACACCTTC | 16 | TRBV24-1 | . | TRBD1 | TRBJ1-2
CASSPGVGTYEQYF | TGCGCCAGCAGCCCTGGCGTGGGCACCTACGAGCAGTACTTC | 14 | TRBV5-1 | few | . | TRBJ2-7
CASSDTKGRGAGESYEQYF | TGTGCCAGCAGTGACACAAAGGGAAGAGGGGCGGGTGAGTCCTACGAGCAGTACTTC | 19 | TRBV6-4 | few | . | TRBJ2-7
CACNYRDNSEQYF | TGTGCCTGTAATTACAGGGATAATTCCGAGCAGTACTTC | 13 | TRBV19 | . | . | TRBJ2-7
CATSDTTGLTYNEQFF | TGTGCCACCAGTGATACCACAGGGTTGACCTACAATGAGCAGTTCTTC | 16 | TRBV24-1 | many | . | TRBJ2-1
CSASPSSYNEQFF | TGCAGTGCTAGCCCCAGCTCCTACAATGAGCAGTTCTTC | 13 | TRBV20-1 | . | . | TRBJ2-1
CASSGRTSGEEQYF | TGTGCCAGCAGCGGGCGGACTAGCGGGGAGGAGCAGTACTTC | 14 | TRBV7-2 | . | TRBD2 | TRBJ2-7
CASSRRTGLGEKLFF | TGTGCCAGCAGCAGACGGACAGGGTTAGGTGAAAAACTGTTTTTT | 15 | TRBV9 | . | TRBD1 | TRBJ1-4
CASSGVTATEAFF | TGCGCCAGCAGCGGAGTGACAGCCACTGAAGCTTTCTTT | 13 | TRBV5-1 | . | . | TRBJ1-1
CVSSLNHRDTQYF | TGCGTCAGCAGCTTGAATCATCGGGATACGCAGTATTTT | 13 | TRBV5-1 | . | . | TRBJ2-3
CASSADRVYNEQFF | TGTGCCAGCAGCGCGGACAGGGTGTACAATGAGCAGTTCTTC | 14 | TRBV9 | . | TRBD1 | TRBJ2-1
CASSLQPGLDGLNIQYF | TGCGCCAGCAGCTTACAACCGGGACTAGACGGGCTAAACATTCAGTACTTC | 17 | TRBV5-1 | many | TRBD2 | TRBJ2-4
CSVRGTGVYEQYF | TGCAGCGTTCGTGGGACAGGGGTTTACGAGCAGTACTTC | 13 | TRBV29-1 | . | TRBD1 | TRBJ2-7
CASRPPGLETQYF | TGTGCCAGCAGGCCCCCCGGTCTAGAGACCCAGTACTTC | 13 | TRBV28 | . | . | TRBJ2-5
CSAMLAGPSGANVLTF | TGCAGTGCTATGCTAGCGGGTCCCTCTGGGGCCAACGTCCTGACTTTC | 16 | TRBV20-1 | . | TRBD2 | TRBJ2-6
CASSVLAGEETQYF | TGTGCCAGCAGTGTCCTAGCGGGAGAAGAGACCCAGTACTTC | 14 | TRBV2 | . | TRBD2 | TRBJ2-5
CASSQPQGGRGETQYF | TGTGCCAGCAGCCAACCCCAGGGCGGGAGAGGAGAGACCCAGTACTTC | 16 | TRBV7-9 | . | TRBD2 | TRBJ2-5
CASNPGGAIDTQYF | TGTGCCAGCAATCCAGGGGGCGCGATAGATACGCAGTATTTT | 14 | TRBV12-3/TRBV12-4 | few | TRBD1 | TRBJ2-3
CAISEGTSGYYEQYF | TGTGCCATCAGTGAGGGGACTAGCGGGTATTACGAGCAGTACTTC | 15 | TRBV10-3 | . | TRBD2 | TRBJ2-7
CASSLDSSYGYTF | TGTGCCAGCAGCTTGGACAGCTCCTATGGCTACACCTTC | 13 | TRBV7-9 | few | . | TRBJ1-2
CAWSVSLTYEQFF | TGTGCCTGGAGTGTATCCCTTACCTACGAGCAGTTCTTC | 13 | TRBV30 | . | . | TRBJ2-1
CASSDPSGAQGGNEQFF | TGTGCCAGCAGTGACCCATCAGGGGCTCAAGGTGGCAATGAGCAGTTCTTC | 17 | TRBV2 | . | . | TRBJ2-1
CSAISGRAGETQYF | TGCAGTGCTATTAGCGGGAGGGCCGGGGAGACCCAGTACTTC | 14 | TRBV20-1 | . | TRBD2 | TRBJ2-5
CSARKGADQPQHF | TGCAGTGCTAGAAAGGGGGCGGACCAGCCCCAGCATTTT | 13 | TRBV20-1 | . | TRBD1 | TRBJ1-5
CATSDFQRGATEAFF | TGTGCCACCAGTGATTTTCAACGGGGCGCCACTGAAGCTTTCTTT | 15 | TRBV24-1 | . | . | TRBJ1-1
CASSPGRFYGYTF | TGTGCCAGCAGCCCAGGACGGTTCTATGGCTACACCTTC | 13 | TRBV28 | few | . | TRBJ1-2
CATQGLAYNEQFF | TGTGCCACACAGGGACTAGCCTACAATGAGCAGTTCTTC | 13 | TRBV24-1 | few | TRBD2 | TRBJ2-1
CSARTQGTQYF | TGCAGCGCCAGGACCCAGGGGACCCAGTACTTC | 11 | TRBV29-1 | . | . | TRBJ2-5
CASSLVDNTDTQYF | TGTGCCAGCAGCTTAGTGGACAACACAGATACGCAGTATTTT | 14 | TRBV7-9 | few | . | TRBJ2-3
CASSYNRQGVYEETQYF | TGTGCCAGCAGTTACAACCGACAGGGGGTATACGAAGAGACCCAGTACTTC | 17 | TRBV6-2/TRBV6-3 | many | TRBD1 | TRBJ2-5
CASTNRVRGEQYF | TGTGCCAGCACTAACAGGGTCCGGGGCGAGCAGTACTTC | 13 | TRBV28 | once | . | TRBJ2-7
CASSDRGSGEQYF | TGTGCCAGCAGTGACAGGGGTTCAGGTGAGCAGTACTTC | 13 | TRBV6-2/TRBV6-3 | . | TRBD1 | TRBJ2-7
CATSDWTGGLETQYF | TGTGCCACCAGTGATTGGACAGGGGGCTTGGAGACCCAGTACTTC | 15 | TRBV24-1 | many | TRBD1 | TRBJ2-5
CASSQGLAGEDEQFF | TGCGCCAGCAGCCAGGGACTAGCGGGAGAGGATGAGCAGTTCTTC | 15 | TRBV5-1 | . | TRBD2 | TRBJ2-1
CASSPEHAYQETQYF | TGTGCCAGCAGCCCGGAACATGCGTACCAAGAGACCCAGTACTTC | 15 | TRBV9 | . | . | TRBJ2-5
CASSLRTWGTEAFF | TGTGCCAGCAGCCTAAGGACCTGGGGCACTGAAGCTTTCTTT | 14 | TRBV2 | . | . | TRBJ1-1
CASSFGAGGETQFF | TGTGCCAGCAGTTTTGGGGCAGGAGGAGAGACCCAGTTCTTC | 14 | TRBV28 | . | . | TRBJ2-1
CASSLSGSEWKQYF | TGTGCCAGCAGCCTTAGCGGGTCAGAATGGAAGCAGTACTTC | 14 | TRBV7-2 | . | TRBD2 | TRBJ2-5
CASSERTVSGELFF | TGTGCCAGCAGCGAGCGGACAGTCTCCGGGGAGCTGTTTTTT | 14 | TRBV11-1 | few | . | TRBJ2-2
CAGAQSLNTEAFF | TGTGCCGGAGCTCAGAGTTTAAACACTGAAGCTTTCTTT | 13 | TRBV9 | . | . | TRBJ1-1
CASRADRNYGYTF | TGTGCCAGCAGGGCAGACAGGAACTATGGCTACACCTTC | 13 | TRBV6-5 | . | . | TRBJ1-2
CATLGVGETQYF | TGTGCCACATTAGGGGTAGGAGAGACCCAGTACTTC | 12 | TRBV12-3/TRBV12-4 | few | . | TRBJ2-5
CASSDRDRAKNIQYF | TGCGCCAGCAGCGACCGGGACAGGGCCAAAAACATTCAGTACTTC | 15 | TRBV5-1 | . | TRBD1 | TRBJ2-4
CASSETYRYEQYF | TGTGCCAGCAGCGAGACGTACCGCTACGAGCAGTACTTC | 13 | TRBV11-3 | few | . | TRBJ2-7
CASSLRREGDYNEQFF | TGTGCCAGCAGTTTGAGGCGGGAGGGTGACTACAATGAGCAGTTCTTC | 16 | TRBV12-3/TRBV12-4 | . | TRBD2 | TRBJ2-1
CASSPLLGRPYNEQFF | TGTGCCAGCAGCCCCCTCCTAGGAAGACCCTACAATGAGCAGTTCTTC | 16 | TRBV7-9 | . | . | TRBJ2-1
CASSQGGAVTEAFF | TGTGCCAGCAGCCAAGGGGGGGCGGTTACTGAAGCTTTCTTT | 14 | TRBV14 | few | . | TRBJ1-1
CATSRETWTGSGYTF | TGTGCCACCAGCAGAGAGACTTGGACGGGGTCTGGCTACACCTTC | 15 | TRBV15 | . | . | TRBJ1-2
CSVVGPAGRDGGYTF | TGCAGCGTTGTGGGTCCGGCAGGGAGGGATGGCGGCTACACCTTC | 15 | TRBV29-1 | . | . | TRBJ1-2
CATSGTTGAPNEQFF | TGTGCCACCAGCGGCACGACAGGGGCCCCCAATGAGCAGTTCTTC | 15 | TRBV24-1 | many | TRBD1 | TRBJ2-1
CASGAKGLASYNEQFF | TGTGCAAGCGGAGCCAAAGGACTAGCCAGCTACAATGAGCAGTTCTTC | 16 | TRBV7-9 | . | TRBD2 | TRBJ2-1